The following is a TCR beta chain sequence with its context. Its antigen is not identified. PCR employed 60 Vbeta and 13 Jbeta primers. The method was immunoSEQ multiplex PCR; TCRdb's version includes in-frame clones alone and lacks a portion of them. The profile shows about 110,000 clones, 70% to 85% of them singletons. V lost 0 bases and J 3 bases, leaving 21 bases between the germline ends. This CDR3 spans 19 amino acids. Germline V gene lookup returns CDR1 SEHNR and CDR2 FQNEAQ (reference sequence). The data stem from a study of cytomegalovirus exposure and HLA in healthy donors. Findings of the study overall: It was confirmed in vitro that a few of the CMV-associated chains were specific for CMV antigens.

Sequencing was done on a sample of PBMCs. This chain connects TRBV7-9 to TRBJ2-4; weak D call: TRBD1 (6 bases). The TCR comes from a woman under 30 in good health and CMV-seronegative. The CDR3 DNA follows: TGTGCCAGCAGCTTAGCCGGAGGACGACAGGCTCTCGACAAAAACATTCAGTACTTC. This translates into CASSLAGGRQALDKNIQYF.